This T cell receptor (beta chain) originates from a study of CD8+CD57+ T cells in acquired aplastic anemia. Whole-study context: Mean DNA quantity obtained from sorted CD4+ and CD8+ cells was about 3.2 ug. Study-wide findings and caveats: A significant difference in CD8+ Simpson's diversity between patients and controls was not found. In common between the patients and the controls were around 29 CD8+ CDR3 sequences.

Using genomic DNA as the template, TCR beta VDJ and CDR3 profiling was carried out. TCRdb reanalysed the reads using MiXCR and keeps one entry per CDR3 protein. The sample shows 250,000 or so distinct CDR3 sequences, roughly half of them seen only once. Patients picked for sequencing had shown CD8+CD57+ cell expansion detected by flow cytometry. Therapy had not been given to patients before blood sampling. A remark on this clonotype: No antigen is known for it.

V lost 3 bases and J 3 bases, leaving 17 bases between the germline ends. Per the germline V gene, CDR1 is KGHDR and CDR2 is SFDVKD. The CDR3 is 17 amino acids. The TCR originated in a human donor with aplastic anemia. Sequenced: sorted CD4+, CD8+, or CD8+CD57+ T cells (not recorded which) from PBMCs. This chain joins TRBV24-1 and TRBJ2-1; a weak D match, TRBD2 (6 bases). CDR3 in amino acids: CATSDRTGGGNYNEQFF. The CDR3 nucleotides read TGTGCCACCAGTGATAGGACGGGTGGCGGGAACTACAATGAGCAGTTCTTC.